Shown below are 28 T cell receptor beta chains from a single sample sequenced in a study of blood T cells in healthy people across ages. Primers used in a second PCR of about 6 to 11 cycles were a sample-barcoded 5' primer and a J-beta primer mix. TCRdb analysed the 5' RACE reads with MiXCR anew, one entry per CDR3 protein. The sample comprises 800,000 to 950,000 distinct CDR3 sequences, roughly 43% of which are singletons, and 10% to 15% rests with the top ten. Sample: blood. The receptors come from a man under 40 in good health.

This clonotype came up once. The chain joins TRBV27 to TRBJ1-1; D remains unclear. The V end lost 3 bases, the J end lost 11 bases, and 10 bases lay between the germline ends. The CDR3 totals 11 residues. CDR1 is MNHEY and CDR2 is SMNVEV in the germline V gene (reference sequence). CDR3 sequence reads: CASSFAGGAFF. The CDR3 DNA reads TGTGCCAGCAGTTTCGCAGGTGGGGCTTTCTTT.

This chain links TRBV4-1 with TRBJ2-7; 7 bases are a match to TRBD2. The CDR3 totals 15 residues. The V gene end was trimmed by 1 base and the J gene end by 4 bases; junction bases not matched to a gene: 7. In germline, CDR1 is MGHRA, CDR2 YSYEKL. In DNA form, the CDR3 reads TGCGCCAGCAGCCAAGTCGTGAACGGGGGGTACGAGCAGTACTTC. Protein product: CASSQVVNGGYEQYF.

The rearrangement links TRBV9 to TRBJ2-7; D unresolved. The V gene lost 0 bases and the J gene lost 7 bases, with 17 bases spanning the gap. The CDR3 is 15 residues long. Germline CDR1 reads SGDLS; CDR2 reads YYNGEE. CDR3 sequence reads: CASSVAPGPQREQYF. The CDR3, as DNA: TGTGCCAGCAGCGTAGCACCAGGACCCCAGAGGGAGCAGTACTTC.

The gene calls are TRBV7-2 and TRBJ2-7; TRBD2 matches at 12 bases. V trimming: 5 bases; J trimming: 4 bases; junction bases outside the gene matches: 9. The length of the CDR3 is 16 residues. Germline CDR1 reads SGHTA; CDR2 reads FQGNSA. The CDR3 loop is CASSPQPTSGRYEQYF. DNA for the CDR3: TGTGCCAGCAGCCCACAACCGACTAGCGGGAGATACGAGCAGTACTTC.

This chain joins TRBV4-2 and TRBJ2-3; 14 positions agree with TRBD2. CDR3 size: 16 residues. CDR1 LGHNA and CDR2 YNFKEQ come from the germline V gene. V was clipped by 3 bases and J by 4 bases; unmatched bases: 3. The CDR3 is CASSQEGLAGADTQYF. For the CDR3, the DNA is TGTGCCAGCAGCCAGGAGGGACTAGCGGGGGCAGATACGCAGTATTTT.

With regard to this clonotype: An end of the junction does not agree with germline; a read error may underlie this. Here the CDR3 reads CVSRPTVYNEQFF. Written as DNA, the CDR3 is TGTGTCAGCAGGCCGACCGTTTACAATGAGCAGTTCTTC. V usage is TRBV6-2 or TRBV6-3 and J usage is TRBJ2-1; no clear D gene. Per the germline V gene, CDR1 is MNHEY and CDR2 is SVGEGT. The CDR3 runs to 13 residues.

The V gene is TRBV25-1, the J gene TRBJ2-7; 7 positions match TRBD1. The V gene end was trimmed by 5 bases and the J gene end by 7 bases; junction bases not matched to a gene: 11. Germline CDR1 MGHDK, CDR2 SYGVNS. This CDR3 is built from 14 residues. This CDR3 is CASSPRPQGLEQYF. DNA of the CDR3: TGTGCCAGCAGTCCCCGCCCACAGGGGTTGGAGCAGTACTTC.

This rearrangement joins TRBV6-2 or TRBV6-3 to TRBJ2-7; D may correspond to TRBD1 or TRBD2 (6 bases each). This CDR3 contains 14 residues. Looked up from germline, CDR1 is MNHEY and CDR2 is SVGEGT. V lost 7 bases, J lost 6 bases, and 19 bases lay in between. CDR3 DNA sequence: TGTGCCAGCATTAAAAATTCCGGAGGGGGCGAGCAGTACTTC. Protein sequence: CASIKNSGGGEQYF.

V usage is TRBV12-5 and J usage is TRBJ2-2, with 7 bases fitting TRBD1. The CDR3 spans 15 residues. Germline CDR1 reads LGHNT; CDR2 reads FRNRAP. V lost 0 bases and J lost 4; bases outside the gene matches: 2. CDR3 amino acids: CASGLVQGRTGELFF. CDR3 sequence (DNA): TGTGCTAGTGGTTTGGTACAGGGGCGCACCGGGGAGCTGTTTTTT.

The CDR3 is CASSLGGGHGTEAFF. The CDR3, as DNA: TGCGCCAGCAGCTTAGGAGGGGGCCATGGAACTGAAGCTTTCTTT. J is TRBJ1-1 and V is TRBV5-1; TRBD1 aligns across 7 bases. The germline V gene has CDR1 SGHRS and CDR2 YFSETQ. The CDR3 is made up of 15 amino acids. Germline trimming cut 2 bases from V and 5 bases from J; bases unmatched to any gene: 9.

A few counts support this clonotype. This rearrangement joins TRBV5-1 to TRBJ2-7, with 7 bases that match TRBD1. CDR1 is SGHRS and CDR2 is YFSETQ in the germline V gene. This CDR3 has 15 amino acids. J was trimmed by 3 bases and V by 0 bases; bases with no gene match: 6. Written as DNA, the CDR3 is TGCGCCAGCAGCTTGGTGTTAGGGGGCGTCTACGAGCAGTACTTC. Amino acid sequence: CASSLVLGGVYEQYF. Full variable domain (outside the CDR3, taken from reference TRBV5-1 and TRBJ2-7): KAGVTQTPRYLIKTRGQQVTLSCSPISGHRSVSWYQQTPGQGLQFLFEYFSETQRNKGNFPGRFSGRQFSNSRSEMNVSTLELGDSALYLCASSLVLGGVYEQYFGPGTRLTVT.

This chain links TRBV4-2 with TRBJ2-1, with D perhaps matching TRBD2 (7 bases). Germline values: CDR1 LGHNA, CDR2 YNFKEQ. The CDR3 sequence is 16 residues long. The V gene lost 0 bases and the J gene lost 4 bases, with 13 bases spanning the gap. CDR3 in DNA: TGTGCCAGCAGCCAAGATCGGCGGGGGCCGTACAATGAGCAGTTCTTC. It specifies CASSQDRRGPYNEQFF.

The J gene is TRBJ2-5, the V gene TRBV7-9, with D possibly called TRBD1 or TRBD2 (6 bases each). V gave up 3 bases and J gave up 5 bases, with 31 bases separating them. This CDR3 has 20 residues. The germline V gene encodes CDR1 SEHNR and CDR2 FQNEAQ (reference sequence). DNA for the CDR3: TGTGCCAGCAGCTTTCCTTTTACCGCCCAAAAGGGGGGTAGTGACGAGACCCAGTACTTC. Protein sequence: CASSFPFTAQKGGSDETQYF.

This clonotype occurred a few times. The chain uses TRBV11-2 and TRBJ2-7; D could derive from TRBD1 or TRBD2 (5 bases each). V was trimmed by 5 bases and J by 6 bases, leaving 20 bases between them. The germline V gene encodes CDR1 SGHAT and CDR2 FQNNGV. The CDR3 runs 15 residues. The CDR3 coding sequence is TGTGCCAGCAGCCCCTATAGAGGGGTCAGGGCCGAGCAGTACTTC. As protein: CASSPYRGVRAEQYF.

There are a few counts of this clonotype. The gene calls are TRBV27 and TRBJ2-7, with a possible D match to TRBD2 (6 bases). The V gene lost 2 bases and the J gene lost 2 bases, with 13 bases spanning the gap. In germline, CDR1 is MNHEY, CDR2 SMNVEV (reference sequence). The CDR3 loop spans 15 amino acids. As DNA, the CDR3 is TGTGCCAGCAGTTTAATGGGACTCGCCACCTACGAGCAGTACTTC. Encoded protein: CASSLMGLATYEQYF.

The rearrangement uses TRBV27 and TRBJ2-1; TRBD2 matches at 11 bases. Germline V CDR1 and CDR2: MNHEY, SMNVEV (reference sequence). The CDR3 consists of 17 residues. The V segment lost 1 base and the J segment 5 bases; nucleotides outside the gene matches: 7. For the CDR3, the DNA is TGTGCCAGCAGTTTATTTAATCTAGCGGGAGGTGACAATGAGCAGTTCTTC. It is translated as CASSLFNLAGGDNEQFF.

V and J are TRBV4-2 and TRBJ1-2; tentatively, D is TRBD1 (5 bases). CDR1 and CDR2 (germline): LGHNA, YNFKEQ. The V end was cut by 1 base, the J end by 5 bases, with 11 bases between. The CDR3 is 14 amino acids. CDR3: CASSQGGMDYGYTF. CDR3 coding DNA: TGTGCCAGCAGCCAAGGGGGGATGGATTATGGCTACACCTTC.

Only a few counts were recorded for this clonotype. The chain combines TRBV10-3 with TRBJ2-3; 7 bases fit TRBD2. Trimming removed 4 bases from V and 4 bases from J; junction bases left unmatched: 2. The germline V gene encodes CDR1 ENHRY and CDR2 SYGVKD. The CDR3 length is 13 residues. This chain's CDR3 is CAISGLAADTQYF. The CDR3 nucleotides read TGTGCCATCAGTGGGCTAGCGGCAGATACGCAGTATTTT.

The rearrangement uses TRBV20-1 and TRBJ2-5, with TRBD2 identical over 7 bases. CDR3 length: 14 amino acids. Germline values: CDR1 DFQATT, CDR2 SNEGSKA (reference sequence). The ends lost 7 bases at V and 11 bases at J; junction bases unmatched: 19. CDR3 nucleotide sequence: TGCAGTGGGGAAAGGGTAGCGGGTTACAATGAGCAGTACTTC. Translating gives CSGERVAGYNEQYF.

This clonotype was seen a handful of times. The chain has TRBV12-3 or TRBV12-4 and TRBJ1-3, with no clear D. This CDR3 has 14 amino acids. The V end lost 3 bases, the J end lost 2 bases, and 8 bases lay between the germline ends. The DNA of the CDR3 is TGTGCCAGCAGTTTTGCCGGGGCTGGAAACACCATATATTTT. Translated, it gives CASSFAGAGNTIYF.

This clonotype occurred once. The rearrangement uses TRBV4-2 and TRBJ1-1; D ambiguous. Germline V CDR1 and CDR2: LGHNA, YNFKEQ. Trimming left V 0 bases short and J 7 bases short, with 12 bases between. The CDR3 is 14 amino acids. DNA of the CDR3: TGTGCCAGCAGCCAAGATCGAGGGCGGTGTGAAGCTTTCTTT. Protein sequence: CASSQDRGRCEAFF.

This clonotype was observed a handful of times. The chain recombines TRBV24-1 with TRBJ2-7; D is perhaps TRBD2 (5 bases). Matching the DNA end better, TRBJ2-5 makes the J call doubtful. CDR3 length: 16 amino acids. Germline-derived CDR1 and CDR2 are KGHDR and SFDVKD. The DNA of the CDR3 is TGTGCCACCAGTGGAAACGGCCTCGGGGAAACGGAGACCCAGTACTTC. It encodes CATSGNGLGETETQYF.

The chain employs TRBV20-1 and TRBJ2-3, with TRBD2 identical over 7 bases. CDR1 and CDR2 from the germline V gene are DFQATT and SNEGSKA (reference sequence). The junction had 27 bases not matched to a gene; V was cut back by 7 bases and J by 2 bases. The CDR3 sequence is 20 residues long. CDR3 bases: TGCAGTGTCCACGGAGCGGCGCGGGGGATCGGCCGCAGCGACACAGATACGCAGTATTTT. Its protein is CSVHGAARGIGRSDTDTQYF.

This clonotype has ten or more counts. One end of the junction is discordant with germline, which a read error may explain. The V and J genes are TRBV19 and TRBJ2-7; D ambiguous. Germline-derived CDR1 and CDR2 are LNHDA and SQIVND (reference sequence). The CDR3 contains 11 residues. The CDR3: CASSIGYEQYF. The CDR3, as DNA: TGTGCCAGCAGTATAGGTTACGAGCAGTACTTC. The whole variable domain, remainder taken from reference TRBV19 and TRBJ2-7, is DGGITQSPKYLFRKEGQNVTLSCEQNLNHDAMYWYRQDPGQGLRLIYYSQIVNDFQKGDIAEGYSVSREKKESFPLTVTSAQKNPTAFYLCASSIGYEQYFGPGTRLTVT.

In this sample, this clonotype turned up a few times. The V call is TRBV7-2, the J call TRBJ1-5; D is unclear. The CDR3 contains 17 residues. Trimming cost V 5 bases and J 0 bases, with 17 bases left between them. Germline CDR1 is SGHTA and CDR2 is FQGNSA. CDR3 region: CASSPRLNGYSNQPQHF. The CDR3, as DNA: TGTGCCAGCAGCCCCCGCCTCAACGGATATAGCAATCAGCCCCAGCATTTT.

The CDR3: CASSLGDLDSPLHF. The CDR3 DNA follows: TGTGCCAGCAGCTTAGGGGACTTAGATTCACCCCTCCACTTT. The rearrangement uses TRBV7-2 and TRBJ1-6; D may be TRBD1 (5 bases). Germline values: CDR1 SGHTA, CDR2 FQGNSA. Trimming stripped 1 base from V and 8 bases from J, with 9 bases between. This CDR3 spans 14 amino acids.

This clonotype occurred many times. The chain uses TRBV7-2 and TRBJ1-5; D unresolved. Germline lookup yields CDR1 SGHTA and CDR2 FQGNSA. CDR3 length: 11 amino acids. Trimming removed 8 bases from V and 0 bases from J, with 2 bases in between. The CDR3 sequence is CASGSNQPQHF. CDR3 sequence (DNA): TGTGCCAGCGGTAGCAATCAGCCCCAGCATTTT.

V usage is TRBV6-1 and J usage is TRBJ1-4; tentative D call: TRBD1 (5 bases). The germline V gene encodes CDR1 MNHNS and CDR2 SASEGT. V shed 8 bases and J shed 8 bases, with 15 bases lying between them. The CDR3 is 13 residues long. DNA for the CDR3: TGTGCCAGCCAAGGGGCTTCAGCCGAAAAACTGTTTTTT. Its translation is CASQGASAEKLFF.